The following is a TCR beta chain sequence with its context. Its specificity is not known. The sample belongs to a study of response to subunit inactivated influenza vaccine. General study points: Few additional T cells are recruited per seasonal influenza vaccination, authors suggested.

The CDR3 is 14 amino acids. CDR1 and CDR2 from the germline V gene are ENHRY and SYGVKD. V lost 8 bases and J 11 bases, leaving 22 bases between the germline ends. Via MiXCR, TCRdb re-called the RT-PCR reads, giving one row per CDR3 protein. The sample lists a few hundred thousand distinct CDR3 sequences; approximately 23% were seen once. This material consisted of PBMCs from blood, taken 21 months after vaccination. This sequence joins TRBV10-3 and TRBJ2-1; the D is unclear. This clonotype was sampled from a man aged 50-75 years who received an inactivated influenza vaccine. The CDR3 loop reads CAIGEQQGESQQFF. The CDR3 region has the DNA TGTGCCATCGGGGAACAACAAGGTGAGAGTCAGCAGTTCTTC.